Shown below are 11 T cell receptor beta chains from a single sample sequenced in a study of blood T cell repertoires in COVID-19. Repertoires were generated with immunoSEQ multiplex PCR, while TCRdb's copy carries only in-frame clones and drops some. Of approximately 300,000 clones in the sample, around 85% were seen once. The source material was peripheral blood. These receptor sequences come from a human donor with COVID-19, enrolled during active disease. The donor label of this sample is uncertain.

The chain has TRBV11-3 and TRBJ2-5, with D perhaps TRBD2 (7 bases). With 3 bases removed from V and 5 bases from J, the gap between germline ends came to 16 bases. The CDR3 is 15 residues long. The germline gives CDR1 SGHNT, CDR2 YENEEA. CDR3 in DNA: TGTGCCAGCAGCTTTTCCGGGGGGCAGGAGGAGACCCAGTACTTC. It is translated as CASSFSGGQEETQYF.

V gene TRBV28 combines with J gene TRBJ1-2; no clear D. CDR1 is MDHEN and CDR2 is SYDVKM in the germline V gene. Trimming stripped 5 bases from V and 10 bases from J, with 14 bases between. The CDR3 is 12 residues long. This chain's CDR3 is CASSEWELYYTF. As DNA, the CDR3 is TGTGCCAGCAGTGAATGGGAGCTTTACTACACCTTC.

As regards this clone: One end of the junction does not line up with germline, which may come from a read error. This rearrangement joins TRBV9 to TRBJ1-3; weak D call: TRBD1 (5 bases). This CDR3 is 18 amino acids long. Germline-derived CDR1 and CDR2 are SGDLS and YYNGEE. CDR3 protein: CASSVDMSGGNTGNTIYF. CDR3 bases: TGTGCTAGCAGCGTAGATATGAGTGGGGGGAATACTGGAAACACCATATATTTT.

The J gene is TRBJ2-5, the V gene TRBV29-1; 10 bases fit TRBD1. V shed 3 bases and J 5 bases; nucleotides not matched to a gene: 6. This CDR3 has 14 residues. Germline values: CDR1 SQVTM, CDR2 ANQGSEA. CDR3 sequence: CSVDSGTGAETQYF. CDR3 DNA: TGCAGCGTTGACTCCGGGACAGGGGCGGAGACCCAGTACTTC.

This chain joins TRBV4-1 and TRBJ2-5, with TRBD2 as a possible D gene (6 bases). This CDR3 comprises 16 residues. The germline V gene has CDR1 MGHRA and CDR2 YSYEKL. V was cut by 0 bases and J by 7 bases, with 18 bases left in between. The CDR3 nucleotides are TGCGCCAGCAGCCAAGATCAAACCCAGCGGGTGATGACCCAGTACTTC. Amino acid sequence: CASSQDQTQRVMTQYF.

The CDR3 region has the DNA TGTGCCAGCCACTTCCCCGGGATGAATGAGCAGTTCTTC. It yields the protein CASHFPGMNEQFF. J is TRBJ2-1 and V is TRBV13; perhaps TRBD2 as D (5 bases). From germline, CDR1 is PRHDT and CDR2 FYEKMQ (reference sequence). Trimming cost V 8 bases and J 7 bases, with 15 bases left between them. The CDR3 consists of 13 residues.

The chain links TRBV6-5 to TRBJ1-2; a weak D match, TRBD1 (6 bases). The CDR3 runs to 13 residues. Germline CDR1 MNHEY, CDR2 SVGAGI. Trimming stripped 8 bases from V and 4 bases from J, with 14 bases between. The CDR3 coding sequence is TGTGCCAGCGGACGGACAGTCACCTATGGCTACACCTTC. Translated: CASGRTVTYGYTF.

This clone was counted only a few times. The chain couples TRBV12-5 to TRBJ2-1, with a weak D call TRBD2 (5 bases). V gave up 7 bases and J gave up 0 bases, with 7 bases separating them. The CDR3 totals 13 residues. Germline-derived CDR1 and CDR2 are LGHNT and FRNRAP. The CDR3 protein is CASDRDSYNEQFF. For the CDR3, the DNA is TGTGCTAGTGACCGGGACTCCTACAATGAGCAGTTCTTC.

The genes are TRBV5-1 and TRBJ1-2; D possibly corresponds to TRBD1 (5 bases). Trimming shortened V by 4 bases and J by 4 bases, and 14 bases separated the two germline ends. CDR3 size: 14 residues. Germline assignment: CDR1 SGHRS and CDR2 YFSETQ. In DNA form, the CDR3 reads TGCGCCAGCAGCGGCGGGGGGATCTCCTATGGCTACACCTTC. Residues: CASSGGGISYGYTF.

The CDR3 loop reads CASSTGYEQYF. CDR3 sequence (DNA): TGTGCCAGCAGCACAGGCTACGAGCAGTACTTC. The chain carries TRBV27 and TRBJ2-7; D may be TRBD1 (5 bases). The CDR3 consists of 11 residues. Trimming shortened V by 6 bases and J by 3 bases, and 6 bases separated the two germline ends. Germline V gene data show CDR1 as MNHEY and CDR2 as SMNVEV (reference sequence).

The chain combines TRBV5-1 with TRBJ1-1; D is unclear. There are 13 residues in the CDR3. V was clipped by 3 bases and J by 2 bases, with 8 bases between them. Germline V gene sequence: CDR1 SGHRS, CDR2 YFSETQ. CDR3 nucleotide sequence: TGCGCCAGCAGCTGGGAGGACAACACTGAAGCTTTCTTT. This sequence encodes CASSWEDNTEAFF.